Below are 27 T cell receptor beta chains sequenced from a single sample in a study of T cell clonality in common variable immunodeficiency. Here immunoSEQ multiplex PCR was the method, and the copy in TCRdb shows in-frame clones only, minus some. The sample has more than 65,000 clones, none seen only once. Sequenced input: peripheral blood mononuclear cells. All receptors derive from a person between 18 and 75 years old in good health.

This clone was observed at least ten times. Read coverage stops 3 residues before the CDR3 terminus; the germline J gene supplies the remainder. The chain joins TRBV20-1 to TRBJ2-7; 11 bases line up with TRBD2. V gave up 6 bases and J gave up 2 bases; unmatched junction bases: 3. This CDR3 is built from 13 residues. CDR1 and CDR2 from the germline V gene are DFQATT and SNEGSKA (reference sequence). The CDR3 sequence: CSALLAGAYEQYF. The CDR3 bases that were read are TGCAGTGCCTTACTAGCGGGAGCCTACGAG.

This clone has at least ten counts. The CDR3 goes on 3 residues after the read ends, and that part is filled in from the germline J gene. This chain links TRBV27 with TRBJ1-5; D possibly corresponds to TRBD1 (6 bases). Trimming stripped 1 base from V and 2 bases from J, with 9 bases between. Germline-derived CDR1 and CDR2 are MNHEY and SMNVEV (reference sequence). There are 15 residues in the CDR3. The CDR3 spells CASSLLSGGNQPQHF. Partial CDR3 DNA: TGTGCCAGCAGTTTATTGTCAGGGGGCAATCAGCCC.

This clone has at least ten counts. The read finishes 3 residues shy of the CDR3 end, and the germline J gene is used to complete it. The V gene is TRBV30, the J gene TRBJ2-3, with TRBD1 as a possible D gene (5 bases). The CDR3 spans 15 residues. Germline CDR1 GTSNPN, CDR2 SVGIG (reference sequence). The V gene lost 0 bases and the J gene lost 6 bases, with 16 bases spanning the gap. CDR3 DNA (partial): TGTGCCTGGAGTGTAGGCAGGGTAAAGGGTGATACG. Its translation is CAWSVGRVKGDT. The full CDR3 reads CAWSVGRVKGDTQYF.

This clone showed up many times. The CDR3 is cut off 3 residues early in the read; its end comes from the germline J gene. The chain has TRBV7-2 and TRBJ1-4; D possibly corresponds to TRBD1 (6 bases). Trimming pared 5 bases from V and 7 bases from J, leaving 8 bases between. There are 12 residues in the CDR3. Germline V CDR1 and CDR2: SGHTA, FQGNSA. The sequenced part of the CDR3 DNA is TGTGCCAGCAGCACACAGGGTGAAAAA. It codes for CASSTQGEK. The full CDR3 protein is CASSTQGEKLFF.

The sample holds many counts of this clone. CDR3 bases read: TGTGCCAGCAGCTCCCCTAGCGGGAGGGGATACGAG. Amino acid sequence: CASSSPSGRGYE. The complete CDR3 sequence is CASSSPSGRGYEQYF. V is TRBV5-4 and J is TRBJ2-7, with 12 nucleotides matching TRBD2. The read comes to an end 3 residues before the CDR3 does, leaving the germline J gene to fill in the end. This CDR3 region has 15 residues. Germline V gene lookup returns CDR1 SGHNT and CDR2 YYREEE (reference sequence). The junction had 5 bases not matched to a gene; V was cut back by 3 bases and J by 4 bases. The full variable domain, completed using reference TRBV5-4 and TRBJ2-7, is ETGVTQSPTHLIKTRGQQVTLRCSSQSGHNTVSWYQQALGQGPQFIFQYYREEENGRGNFPPRFSGLQFPNYSSELNVNALELDDSALYLCASSSPSGRGYEQYFGPGTRLTVT.

Remarks on this clone: Sequencing ends 3 residues short of the CDR3 end; the germline J gene provides the rest. The chain combines TRBV19 with TRBJ1-1; tentatively, D is TRBD1 (5 bases). Trimming pared 5 bases from V and 4 bases from J, leaving 11 bases between. This CDR3 has 13 amino acids. The germline V gene has CDR1 LNHDA and CDR2 SQIVND (reference sequence). Partial CDR3 DNA: TGTGCCAGTAGTTGGTCGGGGGGCACTGAA. Protein sequence: CASSWSGGTE. The full CDR3 sequence reads CASSWSGGTEAFF.

This clone was found many times. The CDR3 is cut off 3 residues early in the read; its end comes from the germline J gene. This rearrangement joins TRBV20-1 to TRBJ1-2, with TRBD1 identical over 8 bases. Germline CDR1 reads DFQATT; CDR2 reads SNEGSKA (reference sequence). This CDR3 is 16 amino acids long. The V gene end was trimmed by 2 bases and the J gene end by 5 bases; junction bases not matched to a gene: 13. CDR3 residues: CSARSLTLGTGYGYTF. CDR3 DNA (partial): TGCAGTGCTAGAAGTTTAACGTTGGGGACAGGTTATGGC.

A few counts support this clone. Read sequence stops 3 residues before the CDR3 end, and the germline J gene provides the missing end. The V call is TRBV7-9, the J call TRBJ2-7, with D unclear. Trimming pared 5 bases from V and 5 bases from J, leaving 19 bases between. Per germline, CDR1 SEHNR and CDR2 FQNEAQ (reference sequence). The CDR3 is 15 amino acids. The DNA read from the CDR3 is TGTGCCAGCAGCACCACATGGGCCAGGCTCCACGAG. It yields the protein CASSTTWARLHE. The entire CDR3 reads CASSTTWARLHEQYF.

This clone has at least ten counts. The CDR3 end falls 3 residues outside the read, so it is completed with the germline J gene. The V and J genes are TRBV7-3 and TRBJ2-1, with D possibly called TRBD1 or TRBD2 (5 bases each). Germline assignment: CDR1 SGHTA and CDR2 FQGTGA. The ends were cut back, 5 bases at V and 0 bases at J, with 11 bases in the middle. The CDR3 runs 15 residues. CDR3 loop: CASSQGGSSYNEQFF. The sequenced CDR3 bases are TGTGCCAGCAGCCAGGGTGGGAGCTCCTACAATGAG.

At least ten counts were recorded for this clone. The read stops 3 residues short of the end of the CDR3; the missing end is completed from the germline J gene. The V gene is TRBV19, the J gene TRBJ2-2; a weak D match, TRBD2 (5 bases). V was trimmed by 4 bases and J by 2 bases, leaving 11 bases between them. Germline loops: CDR1 LNHDA, CDR2 SQIVND (reference sequence). This CDR3 has 15 residues. The DNA read from the CDR3 is TGTGCCAGTAGTAGCGGGTCTGCCAACACCGGGGAG. Protein sequence: CASSSGSANTGE. The full CDR3 protein reads CASSSGSANTGELFF.

This clone was detected ten times or more. The CDR3 extends 3 residues past the end of the read, so its final part is completed from the germline J gene. This chain connects TRBV7-8 to TRBJ2-3; a weak D match, TRBD2 (6 bases). The length of the CDR3 is 13 residues. The V end lost 4 bases, the J end lost 5 bases, and 10 bases lay between the germline ends. Germline V gene data show CDR1 as SGHVS and CDR2 as FQNEAQ. Incomplete CDR3 DNA: TGTGCCAGCAGCTCCCCGGGGGTAGATACG. It yields the protein CASSSPGVDT. The complete CDR3 reads CASSSPGVDTQYF.

This clone was recorded at least ten times. The read comes to an end 3 residues before the CDR3 does, leaving the germline J gene to fill in the end. The V and J genes are TRBV7-8 and TRBJ1-2; the match to TRBD1 covers 7 bases. The junction had 13 bases not matched to a gene; V was cut back by 5 bases and J by 4 bases. Germline lookup yields CDR1 SGHVS and CDR2 FQNEAQ. The CDR3 runs 16 residues. The chain's CDR3 is CASSSPPGQTFYGYTF. The CDR3 bases that were read are TGTGCCAGCAGCAGTCCCCCGGGACAGACCTTCTATGGC.

This clone has more than one count but fewer than ten. The read falls 3 residues short of the CDR3 end, and the missing part is taken from the germline J gene. Other DNA variants within this sample encode the same CDR3. The V call is TRBV19, the J call TRBJ1-2; perhaps TRBD1 as D (5 bases). Trimming took 4 bases from V and 6 from J, leaving 9 bases between them. Germline V gives CDR1 LNHDA, CDR2 SQIVND (reference sequence). The CDR3 length is 12 residues. The CDR3 loop is CASSTGGDGYTF. The DNA read from the CDR3 is TGTGCCAGTAGTACGGGGGGAGATGGC.

This clone was recorded many times. The read gets to within 3 residues of the CDR3 end, and the germline J gene fills in the rest. The chain employs TRBV7-9 and TRBJ2-3; weak D call: TRBD2 (7 bases). The CDR3 extends over 15 amino acids. Germline V gene sequence: CDR1 SEHNR, CDR2 FQNEAQ (reference sequence). Trimming pared 1 base from V and 1 base from J, leaving 9 bases between. The CDR3 loop reads CASSLEGGRTDTQYF. CDR3 bases read: TGTGCCAGCAGCTTAGAGGGGGGGCGCACAGATACG.

This clone was counted at least ten times. Compared with germline, one end of the junction differs, possibly owing to a read error. From the germline J gene comes the end of the CDR3, since the read stops 3 residues before it. The chain employs TRBV4-2 and TRBJ2-1; TRBD2 matches at 7 bases. Germline V CDR1 and CDR2: LGHNA, YNFKEQ. The CDR3 is made up of 18 amino acids. The part of the CDR3 DNA that was read is TGCGCCAGCAGCCAAACGAAAATTGGGAGCGGGATAGGCAATGAG. Amino acid sequence: CASSQTKIGSGIGNE. In full, the CDR3 is CASSQTKIGSGIGNEQFF.

This clone was counted at least ten times. The read falls 3 residues short of the CDR3 end, and the missing part is taken from the germline J gene. The chain links TRBV23-1 to TRBJ2-3; D is possibly TRBD2 (6 bases). TRBV23-1 is filed as an ORF, its function uncertain. This CDR3 spans 17 amino acids. V gave up 6 bases and J gave up 4 bases, with 23 bases separating them. The DNA read from the CDR3 is TGCGCCAGCAGCCTCAATGGGGAGGCGAGAGGGGCAGATACG. Protein: CASSLNGEARGADT. Given in full, the CDR3 is CASSLNGEARGADTQYF.

Many counts were recorded for this clone. The CDR3 end lies 3 residues beyond the end of the read and is filled in from the germline J gene. This chain joins TRBV9 and TRBJ1-2; D perhaps matches TRBD1 (6 bases). CDR1 is SGDLS, CDR2 YYNGEE, per germline. This CDR3 has 15 residues. V shed 7 bases and J shed 7 bases, with 23 bases lying between them. The CDR3 reads CASSQEGDGGSGYTF. The CDR3 bases that were read are TGTGCCAGCTCACAGGAGGGGGACGGGGGGTCTGGC.

This clone has at least ten counts. The read ends 3 residues before the CDR3 terminus; that terminus is restored from the germline J gene. The chain has TRBV5-1 and TRBJ1-5, with D tentatively TRBD1 (5 bases). Deletions cut 0 bases from V and 3 bases from J, with 10 bases between. The CDR3 runs to 15 residues. CDR1 and CDR2 (germline): SGHRS, YFSETQ. CDR3 DNA, as far as it was read: TGCGCCAGCAGCTTGGAGGGGTCGGTCAATCAGCCC. Its protein is CASSLEGSVNQP. The CDR3, in full, reads CASSLEGSVNQPQHF.

This clone was seen at least ten times. The CDR3 goes on 3 residues after the read ends, and that part is filled in from the germline J gene. J is TRBJ1-3 and V is TRBV30, with D unclear. The CDR3 totals 15 residues. Germline V gene lookup returns CDR1 GTSNPN and CDR2 SVGIG (reference sequence). V shed 4 bases and J shed 0 bases, with 13 bases lying between them. The CDR3 spells CAWTQEFFSGNTIYF. CDR3 bases read: TGTGCCTGGACCCAGGAGTTTTTCTCTGGAAACACC.

This clone was seen repeatedly, ten times or more. The read gets to within 3 residues of the CDR3 end, and the germline J gene fills in the rest. The V gene is TRBV19, the J gene TRBJ1-4, with D possibly TRBD1 on 6 matching bases. Germline V gene sequence: CDR1 LNHDA, CDR2 SQIVND (reference sequence). Trimming took off 6 bases at V and 2 bases at J, with 13 bases between the two ends. The CDR3 covers 15 residues. CDR3 DNA (partial): TGTGCCAGTAGACTTAACAGGGCGACTAATGAAAAA. It codes for CASRLNRATNEK. The complete CDR3 reads CASRLNRATNEKLFF.

At least ten counts were recorded for this clone. Coverage ceases 3 residues before the CDR3 finishes, and the germline J gene fills in the end. V usage is TRBV13 and J usage is TRBJ1-6; 7 bases fit TRBD1. The CDR3 sequence is 14 residues long. The V gene's germline CDR1 is PRHDT and CDR2 FYEKMQ (reference sequence). Trimming cost V 4 bases and J 6 bases; bases outside gene matches: 3. The covered CDR3 bases are TGTGCCAGCAGCTCGACAGGGTCTAATTCACCC. Protein: CASSSTGSNSP. The entire CDR3 reads CASSSTGSNSPLHF.

This clone was recorded at least ten times. Coverage ceases 3 residues before the CDR3 finishes, and the germline J gene fills in the end. The chain joins TRBV6-2 or TRBV6-3 to TRBJ2-3; 7 nucleotides match TRBD2. Germline CDR1 MNHEY, CDR2 SVGEGT. The ends lost 11 bases at V and 8 bases at J; junction bases unmatched: 7. CDR3 length: 11 amino acids. This CDR3 is CAAWGGATQYF. The CDR3 DNA, read in part, is TGTGCCGCTTGGGGGGGTGCTACG.

In its sample, this clone was seen many times. The CDR3 end is not reached by the read, which stops 3 residues before it; the germline J gene fills it in. The chain has TRBV7-8 and TRBJ2-3, with TRBD2 matching over 8 bases. V gave up 5 bases and J gave up 0 bases; unmatched junction bases: 10. The CDR3 is 17 amino acids. The germline V gene has CDR1 SGHVS and CDR2 FQNEAQ. The sequenced CDR3 bases are TGTGCCAGCAGCCAACCTGGAACTAGCGGAAGCACAGATACG. This encodes CASSQPGTSGSTDT. The CDR3 as a whole reads CASSQPGTSGSTDTQYF.

This clone has ten or more counts. The read terminates 3 residues before the CDR3 end, so the remaining end is supplied by the germline J gene. The V and J genes are TRBV6-2 or TRBV6-3 and TRBJ2-1; D might be TRBD2 (6 bases). Germline values: CDR1 MNHEY, CDR2 SVGEGT. The germline V and J ends were trimmed by 6 bases and 9 bases, with 18 bases remaining between them. This CDR3 comprises 14 residues. The sequenced CDR3 bases are TGTGCCAGCAGGGCCGCTAGCGCCTGGGGTGAG. It translates to CASRAASAWGE. In full, the CDR3 reads CASRAASAWGEQFF.

This clone was seen repeatedly, ten times or more. The CDR3 extends 3 residues past the end of the read, so its final part is completed from the germline J gene. The rearrangement links TRBV19 to TRBJ2-3; 9 nucleotides line up with TRBD2. Losses at the gene ends were 7 bases for V and 0 bases for J; bases not matched to a gene: 14. Per the germline V gene, CDR1 is LNHDA and CDR2 is SQIVND (reference sequence). The CDR3 loop spans 18 amino acids. CDR3 residues: CASTQRAGGRLSTDTQYF. The sequenced part of the CDR3 DNA is TGTGCCAGTACCCAAAGAGCGGGAGGACGGTTAAGCACAGATACG.

At least ten counts were recorded for this clone. Sequencing ends 3 residues short of the CDR3 end; the germline J gene provides the rest. V gene TRBV11-2 combines with J gene TRBJ2-7; the match to TRBD1 covers 7 bases. Germline V gives CDR1 SGHAT, CDR2 FQNNGV. The V gene end was trimmed by 5 bases and the J gene end by 2 bases; junction bases not matched to a gene: 3. This CDR3 is built from 13 residues. This CDR3 is CASSRGGTYEQYF. The part of the CDR3 DNA that was read is TGTGCCAGCAGCCGAGGGGGCACCTACGAG.

The table lists this clone with many counts. The CDR3 is cut off 3 residues early in the read; its end comes from the germline J gene. This chain uses TRBV4-1 with TRBJ1-1; D remains unclear. Germline V gives CDR1 MGHRA, CDR2 YSYEKL. This CDR3 has 13 residues. The sequenced CDR3 bases are TGCGCCAGCAGCCAAGAGGCTTCAAGTCTG. Protein: CASSQEASSL. The full CDR3 protein is CASSQEASSLAFF.